The 15 T cell receptor beta chains below come from one sample, sequenced in a study of regulatory T cells in long-lasting Graves disease. This sample's time point: newly diagnosed GD, antithyroid drugs for less than 3 months. There was RNA extracted from PBMCs, and the TCR library was made from it. Arm-PCR with iRepertoire HTBI primers amplified the CDR3 regions for these TCR beta libraries. One entry per CDR3 protein results from TCRdb running MiXCR on the multiplex PCR reads. The repertoire holds hundreds of thousands of distinct CDR3 sequences, with roughly 15% as singletons. These same records also appear under a second study, on T cells in Graves' hyperthyroidism and ophthalmopathy.

Material: peripheral blood mononuclear cells (PBMCs), obtained at new diagnosis, from a patient treated with antithyroid drugs. The source is a woman in her thirties with Graves disease.

The chain couples TRBV29-1 to TRBJ2-5; 8 nucleotides align to TRBD2. The J call is in doubt because the DNA end fits TRBJ2-1 better. The CDR3 is made up of 13 amino acids. Looked up from germline, CDR1 is SQVTM and CDR2 is ANQGSEA. The CDR3 sequence: CSGVRTSRSEQFF. For the CDR3, the DNA is TGCAGCGGAGTAAGGACTAGCCGATCAGAACAGTTCTTC.

The table lists this clonotype with many counts. The gene calls are TRBV28 and TRBJ2-4, with D maybe TRBD2 (5 bases). Germline CDR1 MDHEN, CDR2 SYDVKM. V gave up 4 bases and J gave up 6 bases, with 19 bases separating them. The CDR3 contains 16 residues. The CDR3 protein is CASSSPSIGVRNIQYF. The DNA for the CDR3 is TGTGCCAGCAGTTCCCCCTCTATCGGGGTGAGAAACATTCAGTACTTC.

There are many counts of this clonotype. The V and J genes are TRBV5-1 and TRBJ1-1, with 9 nucleotides matching TRBD1. CDR3 length: 13 amino acids. CDR1 SGHRS and CDR2 YFSETQ come from the germline V gene. V lost 0 bases and J lost 11; bases outside the gene matches: 5. The CDR3 sequence is CASSLAQGQGAFF. The CDR3 coding sequence is TGCGCCAGCAGCTTGGCCCAGGGACAGGGTGCTTTCTTT.

This clonotype has a count of ten or more. This chain links TRBV2 with TRBJ1-1; no reliable D call. The CDR3 totals 13 residues. Germline CDR1 SNHLY, CDR2 FYNNEI. Trimming pared 8 bases from V and 0 bases from J, leaving 10 bases between. CDR3 DNA: TGTGCCAGCTCGGCAGGCCTGAACACTGAAGCTTTCTTT. Its translation: CASSAGLNTEAFF.

This clonotype was detected only a few times. The V and J genes are TRBV20-1 and TRBJ2-7; 7 bases fit TRBD2. Germline V gene lookup returns CDR1 DFQATT and CDR2 SNEGSKA (reference sequence). The CDR3 runs 13 residues. In DNA form, the CDR3 reads TGCAGGGGGGGGGAACAGAACCCCCACGAGCAGTACTTC. Encoded protein: CRGGEQNPHEQYF.

This clonotype was observed at least ten times. This chain joins TRBV10-3 and TRBJ1-2, with a possible D match to TRBD1 (6 bases). The germline V gene has CDR1 ENHRY and CDR2 SYGVKD. This CDR3 region has 13 residues. The V gene lost 7 bases and the J gene lost 7 bases, with 16 bases spanning the gap. The CDR3, as DNA: TGTGCCATCATGAATCAGGGGCTGGGTGGCTACACCTTC. Residues: CAIMNQGLGGYTF.

This clonotype was seen at least ten times. This rearrangement joins TRBV3-1 to TRBJ1-1; 7 bases align to TRBD1. CDR1 is LGHDT and CDR2 is YNNKEL in the germline V gene (reference sequence). The CDR3 runs to 13 residues. The V and J ends lost 8 bases and 5 bases, in that order; junction bases with no gene match: 8. The CDR3 loop reads CASQQGSGTEAFF. DNA of the CDR3: TGTGCCAGCCAACAGGGGTCGGGAACTGAAGCTTTCTTT. The full variable domain, completed using reference TRBV3-1 and TRBJ1-1, is DTAVSQTPKYLVTQMGNDKSIKCEQNLGHDTMYWYKQDSKKFLKIMFSYNNKELIINETVPNRFSPKSPDKAHLNLHINSLELGDSAVYFCASQQGSGTEAFFGQGTRLTVV.

In regard to this clonotype: Possible read error: a much larger clone is one base away. The rearrangement uses TRBV6-2 or TRBV6-3 and TRBJ2-1; TRBD1 is a possible D gene (5 bases). The CDR3 runs 11 residues. V was cut by 4 bases and J by 15 bases, with 13 bases left in between. Germline loops: CDR1 MNHEY, CDR2 SVGEGT. The CDR3, as DNA: TGTGCCAGCAGTTCACTGGCAGGGCGGTTCTTC. Translation: CASSSLAGRFF.

This clonotype was observed a few times. The V gene is TRBV19, the J gene TRBJ1-4, with a possible D match to TRBD1 (5 bases). This CDR3 has 13 amino acids. V lost 3 bases and J lost 7, with 9 bases in between. The germline CDR1 and CDR2 sequences are LNHDA and SQIVND (reference sequence). The CDR3 region has the DNA TGTGCCAGTAGTATTGGACAAATTGAAAAACTGTTTTTT. Amino acid sequence: CASSIGQIEKLFF.

The chain is built from TRBV20-1 and TRBJ2-3, with D uncertain. With 3 bases removed from V and 1 base from J, the gap between germline ends came to 11 bases. This CDR3 comprises 14 residues. Germline V gene data show CDR1 as DFQATT and CDR2 as SNEGSKA (reference sequence). This chain's CDR3 is CSARSLKGTDTQYF. For the CDR3, the DNA is TGCAGTGCTAGGTCCTTAAAAGGCACAGATACGCAGTATTTT.

This clonotype was observed at least ten times. This rearrangement joins TRBV24-1 to TRBJ2-3; tentatively, D is TRBD2 (5 bases). Trimming pared 4 bases from V and 3 bases from J, leaving 13 bases between. The germline CDR1 and CDR2 sequences are KGHDR and SFDVKD. The CDR3 runs to 15 residues. The CDR3 spells CATSEPGDPTDTQYF. The CDR3 DNA sequence: TGTGCCACCAGTGAACCCGGGGATCCTACAGATACGCAGTATTTT.

The rearrangement uses TRBV6-9 and TRBJ2-2; TRBD2 agrees at 13 bases. Germline V gene lookup returns CDR1 MNHGY and CDR2 SVAAGI. The V segment lost 4 bases and the J segment 6 bases; nucleotides outside the gene matches: 17. This CDR3 is built from 20 residues. For the CDR3, the DNA is TGTGCCAGCAGTTCACAGAGTCCGGGACTAGCGGGACTCGGAGCCGGGGAGCTGTTTTTT. Translating gives CASSSQSPGLAGLGAGELFF.

This clonotype was observed a few times. This chain connects TRBV29-1 to TRBJ1-1, with TRBD1 matching 8 bases. V was pared by 5 bases and J by 4 bases, with 6 bases of the junction left unmatched. This CDR3 spans 13 amino acids. CDR1 SQVTM and CDR2 ANQGSEA come from the germline V gene. CDR3 sequence: CSVFSGTGTEAFF. The CDR3 DNA is TGCAGCGTTTTTTCCGGGACAGGCACTGAAGCTTTCTTT.

This chain connects TRBV29-1 to TRBJ2-3; 9 bases fit TRBD2. J lost 3 bases, V lost 4 bases, and 11 bases had no gene match. Germline values: CDR1 SQVTM, CDR2 ANQGSEA. There are 16 residues in the CDR3. This CDR3 is CSVALLAGGPTDTQYF. As DNA, the CDR3 is TGCAGCGTTGCCCTCTTGGCGGGAGGGCCTACAGATACGCAGTATTTT.

The count of this clonotype is one. A read error is possible here, since a much larger clone lies one base away. The chain combines TRBV7-3 with TRBJ2-7; TRBD2 matches 12 bases. CDR3 size: 15 residues. Germline CDR1 and CDR2: SGHTA and FQGTGA. V trimming: 2 bases; J trimming: 7 bases; junction bases outside the gene matches: 6. The CDR3 coding sequence is TGTGCCAGCAGCTTAGCTAGCGGGGGGGCCAATGAGCAGTACTTC. Protein sequence: CASSLASGGANEQYF.